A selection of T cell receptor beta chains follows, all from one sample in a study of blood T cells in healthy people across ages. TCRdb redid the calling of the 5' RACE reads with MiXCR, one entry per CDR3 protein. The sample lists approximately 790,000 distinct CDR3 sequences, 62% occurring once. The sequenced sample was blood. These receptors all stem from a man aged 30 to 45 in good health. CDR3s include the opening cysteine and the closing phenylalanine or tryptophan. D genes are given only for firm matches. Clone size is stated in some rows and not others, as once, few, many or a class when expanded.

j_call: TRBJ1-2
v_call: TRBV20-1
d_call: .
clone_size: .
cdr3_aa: CSASRDTDYGYTF
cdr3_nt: TGCAGTGCTAGCCGGGACACCGATTATGGCTACACCTTC

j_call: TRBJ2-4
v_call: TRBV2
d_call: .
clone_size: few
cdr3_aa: CASRLVLAKNIQYF
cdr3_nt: TGTGCCAGCAGATTAGTCCTAGCCAAAAACATTCAGTACTTC

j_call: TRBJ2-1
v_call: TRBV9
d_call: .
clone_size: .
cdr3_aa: CASSTRGISYNEQFF
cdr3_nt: TGTGCCAGCAGCACCCGCGGGATCTCCTACAATGAGCAGTTCTTC

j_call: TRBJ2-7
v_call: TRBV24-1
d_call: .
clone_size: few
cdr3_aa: CATARIPSYEQYF
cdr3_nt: TGTGCCACAGCCCGGATCCCTTCCTACGAGCAGTACTTC

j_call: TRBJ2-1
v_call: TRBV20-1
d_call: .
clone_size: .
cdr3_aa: CSASRSDHNEQFF
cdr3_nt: TGCAGTGCTAGTAGGTCAGATCACAATGAGCAGTTCTTC

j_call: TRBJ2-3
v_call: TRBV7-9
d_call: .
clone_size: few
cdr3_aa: CASSPKANRHADTQYF
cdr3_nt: TGTGCCAGCAGCCCAAAAGCGAACCGGCATGCAGATACGCAGTATTTT

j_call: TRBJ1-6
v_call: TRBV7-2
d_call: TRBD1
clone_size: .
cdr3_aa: CASNYGTGWRSYNSPLHF
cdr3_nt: TGTGCCAGCAACTATGGGACAGGGTGGAGGTCCTATAATTCACCCCTCCACTTT

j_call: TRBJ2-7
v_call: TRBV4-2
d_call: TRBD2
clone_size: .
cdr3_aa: CASSQDTLAGPLEQYF
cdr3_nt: TGTGCCAGCAGCCAAGATACCTTAGCGGGGCCCTTGGAGCAGTACTTC

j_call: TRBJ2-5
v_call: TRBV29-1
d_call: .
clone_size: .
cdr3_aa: CSGRDSQETQYF
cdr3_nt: TGCAGCGGGAGGGACTCACAAGAGACCCAGTACTTC

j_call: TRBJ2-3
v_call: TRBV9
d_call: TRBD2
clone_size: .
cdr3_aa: CASSDGGGNSDTQYF
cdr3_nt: TGTGCCAGCAGCGATGGGGGGGGGAACTCAGATACGCAGTATTTT

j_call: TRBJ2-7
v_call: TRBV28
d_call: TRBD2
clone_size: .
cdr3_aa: CASSLGTSNEQYF
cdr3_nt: TGTGCCAGCAGTTTAGGGACTAGCAATGAGCAGTACTTC

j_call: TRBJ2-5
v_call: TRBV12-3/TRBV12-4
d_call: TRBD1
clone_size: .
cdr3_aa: CASISQGAQGETQYF
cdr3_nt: TGTGCCAGCATCTCACAGGGGGCGCAAGGAGAGACCCAGTACTTC

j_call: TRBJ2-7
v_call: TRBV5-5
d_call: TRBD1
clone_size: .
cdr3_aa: CASSYTGQGQFEQYF
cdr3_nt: TGTGCCAGCAGCTATACGGGACAGGGTCAGTTCGAGCAGTACTTC

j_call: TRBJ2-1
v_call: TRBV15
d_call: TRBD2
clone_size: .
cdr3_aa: CATSRELAGANYNEQFF
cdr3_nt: TGTGCCACCAGCAGAGAGCTAGCGGGGGCCAACTACAATGAGCAGTTCTTC

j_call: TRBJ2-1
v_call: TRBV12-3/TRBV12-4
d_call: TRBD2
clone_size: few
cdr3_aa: CASNPGLVNNEQFF
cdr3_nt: TGTGCCAGCAACCCGGGACTAGTCAACAATGAGCAGTTCTTC

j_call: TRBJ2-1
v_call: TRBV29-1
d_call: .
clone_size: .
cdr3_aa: CSESLDNEQFF
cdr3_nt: TGCAGCGAGTCCTTAGACAATGAGCAGTTCTTC

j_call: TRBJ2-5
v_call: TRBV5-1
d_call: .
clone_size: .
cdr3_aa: CASSETATLETQYF
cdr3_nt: TGCGCCAGCAGCGAGACCGCTACTCTAGAGACCCAGTACTTC

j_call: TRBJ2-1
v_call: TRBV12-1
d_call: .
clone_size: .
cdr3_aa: CASRSERGVYNEQFF
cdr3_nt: TGTGCCAGCAGGAGTGAGCGGGGGGTCTACAATGAGCAGTTCTTC

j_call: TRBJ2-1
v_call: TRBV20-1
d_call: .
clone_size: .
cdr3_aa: CHVGNSYNEQFF
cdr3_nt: TGCCATGTGGGAAACTCCTACAATGAGCAGTTCTTC

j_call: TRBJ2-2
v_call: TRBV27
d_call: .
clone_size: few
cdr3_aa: CASSFSVGANTGELFF
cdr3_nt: TGTGCCAGCAGTTTCTCAGTGGGAGCGAACACCGGGGAGCTGTTTTTT

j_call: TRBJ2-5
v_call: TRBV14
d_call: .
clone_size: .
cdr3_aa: CASSQDRSEGFGRETQYF
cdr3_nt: TGTGCCAGCAGCCAAGATCGGAGTGAGGGTTTTGGGCGAGAGACCCAGTACTTC

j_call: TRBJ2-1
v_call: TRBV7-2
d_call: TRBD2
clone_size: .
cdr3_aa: CASSLERGVDNEQFF
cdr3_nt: TGTGCCAGCAGCTTGGAGCGGGGGGTCGACAATGAGCAGTTCTTC

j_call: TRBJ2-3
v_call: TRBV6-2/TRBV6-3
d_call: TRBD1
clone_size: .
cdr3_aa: CASSNPTGTGGVTQYF
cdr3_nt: TGTGCCAGCAGCAATCCAACCGGGACAGGGGGGGTTACGCAGTATTTT

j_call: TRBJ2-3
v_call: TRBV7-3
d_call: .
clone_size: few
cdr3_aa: CASSTSTGTDTQYF
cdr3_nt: TGTGCCAGCAGCACGAGTACTGGGACAGATACGCAGTATTTT

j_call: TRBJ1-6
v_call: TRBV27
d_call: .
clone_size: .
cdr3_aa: CASGRFPQSPLHF
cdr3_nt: TGTGCCAGCGGTCGTTTTCCTCAATCACCCCTCCACTTT

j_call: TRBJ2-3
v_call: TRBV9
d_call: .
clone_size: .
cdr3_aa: CASSVTAGTSGDTQYF
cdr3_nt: TGTGCCAGCAGCGTTACCGCCGGGACCTCCGGAGATACGCAGTATTTT

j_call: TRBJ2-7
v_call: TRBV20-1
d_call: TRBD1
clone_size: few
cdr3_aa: CSANRGSYEQYF
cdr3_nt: TGCAGTGCTAACAGGGGATCCTACGAGCAGTACTTC

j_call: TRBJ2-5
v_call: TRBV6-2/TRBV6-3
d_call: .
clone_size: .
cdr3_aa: CASSSLEKTQYF
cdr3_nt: TGTGCCAGCAGTTCTCTCGAGAAGACCCAGTACTTC

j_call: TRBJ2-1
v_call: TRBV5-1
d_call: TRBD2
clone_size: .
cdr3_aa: CASSLGTGLGILYNEQFF
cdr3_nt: TGCGCCAGCAGCTTAGGAACGGGACTAGGGATCTTATACAATGAGCAGTTCTTC

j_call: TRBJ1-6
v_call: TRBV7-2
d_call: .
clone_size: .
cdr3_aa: CASSFAGRYSPLHF
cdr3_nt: TGTGCCAGCAGCTTCGCCGGGAGGTATTCACCCCTCCACTTT

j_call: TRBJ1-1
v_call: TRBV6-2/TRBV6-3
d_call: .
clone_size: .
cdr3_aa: CASRPQGSEAFF
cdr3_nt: TGTGCCAGCAGGCCACAGGGATCTGAAGCTTTCTTT

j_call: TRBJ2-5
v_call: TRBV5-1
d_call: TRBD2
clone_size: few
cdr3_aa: CASSRTSQYQETQYF
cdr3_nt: TGCGCCAGCAGCCGGACTAGCCAGTACCAAGAGACCCAGTACTTC

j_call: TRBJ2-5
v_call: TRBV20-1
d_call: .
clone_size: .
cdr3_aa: CSARADGSGSGETQYF
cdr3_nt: TGCAGTGCTAGAGCTGACGGGAGTGGCTCAGGAGAGACCCAGTACTTC

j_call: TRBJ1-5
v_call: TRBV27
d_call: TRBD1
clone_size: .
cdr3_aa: CASSLSTGSYQPQHF
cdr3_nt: TGTGCCAGCAGTTTATCGACAGGGTCCTATCAGCCCCAGCATTTT

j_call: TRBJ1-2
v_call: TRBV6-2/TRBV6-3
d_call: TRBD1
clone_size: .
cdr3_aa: CASRPWTGYGYTF
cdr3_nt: TGTGCCAGCCGTCCCTGGACAGGGTACGGCTACACCTTC

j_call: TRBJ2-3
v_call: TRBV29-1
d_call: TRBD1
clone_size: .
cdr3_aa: CSVDRTGAITDTQYF
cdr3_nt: TGCAGCGTTGACCGGACAGGGGCGATCACAGATACGCAGTATTTT

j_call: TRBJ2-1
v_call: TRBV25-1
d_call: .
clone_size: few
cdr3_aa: CASSEYGSSEQFF
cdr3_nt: TGTGCCAGCAGTGAATATGGCAGCTCGGAGCAGTTCTTC

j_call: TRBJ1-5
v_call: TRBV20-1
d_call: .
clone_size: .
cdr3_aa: CSARDIRQPQHF
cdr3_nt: TGCAGTGCTAGAGATATTCGTCAGCCCCAGCATTTT

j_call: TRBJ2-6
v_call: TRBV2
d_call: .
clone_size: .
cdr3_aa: CASGWGGHSGANVLTF
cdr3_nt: TGTGCCAGCGGGTGGGGCGGGCACTCTGGGGCCAACGTCCTGACTTTC

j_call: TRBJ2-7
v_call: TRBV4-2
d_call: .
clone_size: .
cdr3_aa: CASSRVEAGLTYEQYF
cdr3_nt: TGTGCCAGCAGCAGGGTAGAAGCAGGGTTAACCTACGAGCAGTACTTC

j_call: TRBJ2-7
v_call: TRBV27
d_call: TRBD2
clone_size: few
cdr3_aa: CASSFGLAGPYEQYF
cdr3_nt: TGTGCCAGCAGTTTCGGACTAGCGGGGCCCTACGAGCAGTACTTC

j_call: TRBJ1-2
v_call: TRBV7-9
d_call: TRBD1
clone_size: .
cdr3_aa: CASSLWDRGNYGYTF
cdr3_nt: TGTGCCAGCAGCTTATGGGACAGGGGAAACTATGGCTACACCTTC

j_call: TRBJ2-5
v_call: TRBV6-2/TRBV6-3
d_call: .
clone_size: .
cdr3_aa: CASSHTAVQETQYF
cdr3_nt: TGTGCCAGCAGTCATACAGCGGTTCAAGAGACCCAGTACTTC

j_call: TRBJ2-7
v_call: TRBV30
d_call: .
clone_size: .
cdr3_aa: CAWGKPYEQYF
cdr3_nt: TGTGCCTGGGGCAAACCTTACGAGCAGTACTTC

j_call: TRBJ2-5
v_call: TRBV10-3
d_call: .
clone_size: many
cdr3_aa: CAISEYQETQYF
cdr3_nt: TGTGCCATCAGTGAATACCAAGAGACCCAGTACTTC

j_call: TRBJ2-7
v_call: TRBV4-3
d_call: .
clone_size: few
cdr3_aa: CASSPGQAGYEQYF
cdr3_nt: TGCGCCAGCAGCCCCGGGCAGGCAGGCTACGAGCAGTACTTC

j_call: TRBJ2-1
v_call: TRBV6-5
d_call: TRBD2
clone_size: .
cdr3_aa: CASTGGAPEYNEQFF
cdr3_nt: TGTGCCAGCACCGGGGGGGCCCCCGAATACAATGAGCAGTTCTTC

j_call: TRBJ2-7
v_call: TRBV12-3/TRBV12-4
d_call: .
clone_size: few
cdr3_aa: CASSLEGLPYEQYF
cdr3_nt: TGTGCCAGCAGTTTGGAAGGTCTTCCCTACGAGCAGTACTTC

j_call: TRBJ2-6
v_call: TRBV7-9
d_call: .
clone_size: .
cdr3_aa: CASSLRPSSGANVLTF
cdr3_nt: TGTGCCAGCAGCCTTAGGCCTAGCTCTGGGGCCAACGTCCTGACTTTC

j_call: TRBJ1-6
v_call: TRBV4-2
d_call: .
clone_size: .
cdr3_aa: CASSQEGQYNSPLHF
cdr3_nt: TGTGCCAGCAGCCAAGAAGGACAGTATAATTCACCCCTCCACTTT

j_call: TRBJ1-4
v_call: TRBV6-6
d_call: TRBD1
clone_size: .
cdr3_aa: CASSWEYPGQPNEKLFF
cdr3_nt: TGTGCCAGCAGTTGGGAATACCCGGGACAGCCAAATGAAAAACTGTTTTTT

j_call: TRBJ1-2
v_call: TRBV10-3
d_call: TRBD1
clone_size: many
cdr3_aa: CAITPGTGKWRDYGYTF
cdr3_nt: TGTGCCATCACCCCCGGGACAGGGAAGTGGCGTGACTATGGCTACACCTTC

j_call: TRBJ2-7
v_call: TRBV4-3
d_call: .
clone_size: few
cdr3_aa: CASSQSPQEPYEQYF
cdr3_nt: TGCGCCAGCAGCCAATCTCCACAGGAACCTTACGAGCAGTACTTC

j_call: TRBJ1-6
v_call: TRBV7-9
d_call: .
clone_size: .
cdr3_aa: CASSADSPSPLHF
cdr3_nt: TGTGCCAGCAGTGCCGACAGTCCTTCACCCCTCCACTTT

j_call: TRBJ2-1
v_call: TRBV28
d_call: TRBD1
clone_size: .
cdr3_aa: CASSLWQGARDEQFF
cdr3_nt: TGTGCCAGCAGTTTATGGCAGGGGGCTAGGGATGAGCAGTTCTTC

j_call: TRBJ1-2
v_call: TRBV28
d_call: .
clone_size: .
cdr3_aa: CASTDQGYGYTF
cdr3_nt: TGTGCCAGCACCGACCAGGGCTATGGCTACACCTTC